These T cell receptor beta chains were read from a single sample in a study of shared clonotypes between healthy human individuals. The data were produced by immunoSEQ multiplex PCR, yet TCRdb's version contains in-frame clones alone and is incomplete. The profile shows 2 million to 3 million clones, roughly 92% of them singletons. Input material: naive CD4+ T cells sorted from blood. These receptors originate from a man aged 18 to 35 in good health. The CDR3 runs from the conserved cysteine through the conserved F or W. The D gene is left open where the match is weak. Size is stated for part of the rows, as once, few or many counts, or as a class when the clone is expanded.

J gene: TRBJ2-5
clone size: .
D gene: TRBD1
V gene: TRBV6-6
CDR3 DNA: TGTGCCAGCAGTTACCTCGGACAGGTGGGAGAGACCCAGTACTTC
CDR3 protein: CASSYLGQVGETQYF

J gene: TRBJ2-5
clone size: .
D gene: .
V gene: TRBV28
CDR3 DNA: TGTGCCAGCAGTACCCCTAGTTATAAGACCCAGTACTTC
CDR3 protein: CASSTPSYKTQYF

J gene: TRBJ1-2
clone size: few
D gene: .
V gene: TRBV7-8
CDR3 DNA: TGTGCCAGCAGCTTATCTGACAGGTACCTCGGAGCTAACTATGGCTACACCTTC
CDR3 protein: CASSLSDRYLGANYGYTF

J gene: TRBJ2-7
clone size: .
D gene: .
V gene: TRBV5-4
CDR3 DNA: TGTGCCAGCAGCTTGGCCGGTCGGGGCGAGCAGTACTTC
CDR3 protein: CASSLAGRGEQYF

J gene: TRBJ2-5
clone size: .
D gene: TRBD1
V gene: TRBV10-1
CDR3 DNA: TGCGCCAGCAGTGAGTCGGGACAGGGTGAGACCCAGTACTTC
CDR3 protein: CASSESGQGETQYF

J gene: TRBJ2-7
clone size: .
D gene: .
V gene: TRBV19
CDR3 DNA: TGTGCCAGTAGTATAGGAGGCCTAGCTGCCGAGCAGTACTTC
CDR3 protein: CASSIGGLAAEQYF

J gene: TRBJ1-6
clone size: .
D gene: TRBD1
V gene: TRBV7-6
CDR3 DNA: TGTGCCAGCAGCTTAGAGTACAGGGGTTCACCCCTCCACTTT
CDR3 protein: CASSLEYRGSPLHF

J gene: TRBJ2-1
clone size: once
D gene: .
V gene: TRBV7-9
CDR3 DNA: TGTGCCAGCAGCCGCCGGAGTACTGGGTACAATGAGCAGTTCTTC
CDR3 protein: CASSRRSTGYNEQFF

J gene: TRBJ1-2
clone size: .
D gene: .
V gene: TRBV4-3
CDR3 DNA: TGCGCCAGCAGCCAAGAAATGGGAAGCTATGGCTACACCTTC
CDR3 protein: CASSQEMGSYGYTF

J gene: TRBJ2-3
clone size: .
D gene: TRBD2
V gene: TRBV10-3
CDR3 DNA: TGTGCCATCAGTGAGGGGACTAGCCCAGATACGCAGTATTTT
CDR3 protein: CAISEGTSPDTQYF

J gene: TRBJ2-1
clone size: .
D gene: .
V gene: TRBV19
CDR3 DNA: TGTGCCAGTAGTTTGGTACAACTGCCGGCTAGCTCCTACAATGAGCAGTTCTTC
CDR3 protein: CASSLVQLPASSYNEQFF

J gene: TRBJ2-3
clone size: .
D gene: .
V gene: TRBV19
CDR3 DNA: TGTGCCAGTAGTATGTATCGAGATACGCAGTATTTT
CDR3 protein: CASSMYRDTQYF

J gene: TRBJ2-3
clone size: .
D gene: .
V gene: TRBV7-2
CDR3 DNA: TGTGCCAGCAGCTTAGTGGGAGCAGTCACAGATACGCAGTATTTT
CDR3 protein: CASSLVGAVTDTQYF

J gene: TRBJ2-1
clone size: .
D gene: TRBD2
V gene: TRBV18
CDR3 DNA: TGTGCCAGCTCACCAGACCCCGGGGCTAGCGGGAGTGGATATGAGCAGTTCTTC
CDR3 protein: CASSPDPGASGSGYEQFF

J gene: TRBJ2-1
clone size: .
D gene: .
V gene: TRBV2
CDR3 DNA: TGTGCCAGCAGTGCGTTAGGGGGGACATGGAATGAGCAGTTCTTC
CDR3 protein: CASSALGGTWNEQFF

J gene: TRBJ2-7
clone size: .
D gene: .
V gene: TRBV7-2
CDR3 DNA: TGTGCCAGCAGCCCGAATCTAGGTTACGAGCAGTACTTC
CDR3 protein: CASSPNLGYEQYF

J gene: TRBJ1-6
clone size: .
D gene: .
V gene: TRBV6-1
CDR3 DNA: TGTGCAGGAAATCCAGGGAGCTCCTATAATTCACCCCTCCACTTT
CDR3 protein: CAGNPGSSYNSPLHF

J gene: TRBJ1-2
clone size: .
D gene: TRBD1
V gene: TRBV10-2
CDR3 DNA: TGCGCCAGCAGTCTCCTACCTGGGACAGGGAAATACAGCTATGGCTACACCTTC
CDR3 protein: CASSLLPGTGKYSYGYTF

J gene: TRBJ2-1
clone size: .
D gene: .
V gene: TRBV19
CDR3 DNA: TGTGCCAGTAGCTCCCACAGGGCAAATGAGCAGTTCTTC
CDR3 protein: CASSSHRANEQFF

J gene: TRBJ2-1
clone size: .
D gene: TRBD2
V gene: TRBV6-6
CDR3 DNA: TGTGCCAGCAGTCCCCCCCAAGCGGGGGAGCAGTTCTTC
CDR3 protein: CASSPPQAGEQFF

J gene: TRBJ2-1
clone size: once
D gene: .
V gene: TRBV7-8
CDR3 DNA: TGTGCCAGCAGCTCCGGGGCCGACTATTCCTACAATGAGCAGTTCTTC
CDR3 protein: CASSSGADYSYNEQFF

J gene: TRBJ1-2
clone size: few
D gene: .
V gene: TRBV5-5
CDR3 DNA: TGTGCCAGCAGCTTGTGGGTTGCGAACTATGGCTACACCTTC
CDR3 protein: CASSLWVANYGYTF

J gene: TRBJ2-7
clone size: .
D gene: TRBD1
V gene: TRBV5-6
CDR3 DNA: TGTGCCAGCACCGGGACAGCCTTCCCCTCCTACGAGCAGTACTTC
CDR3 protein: CASTGTAFPSYEQYF

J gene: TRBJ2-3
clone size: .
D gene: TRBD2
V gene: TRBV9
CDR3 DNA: TGTGCCAGCAGCGCTACGGGACTAGCGGGAACAGATACGCAGTATTTT
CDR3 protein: CASSATGLAGTDTQYF

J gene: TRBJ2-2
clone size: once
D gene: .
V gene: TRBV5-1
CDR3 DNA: TGCGCCAGCAGCTGGTCACAGGGAAGCGTTGGGACCGGGGAGCTGTTTTTT
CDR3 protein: CASSWSQGSVGTGELFF

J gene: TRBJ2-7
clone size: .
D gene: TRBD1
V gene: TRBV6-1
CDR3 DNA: TGTGCCAGCAGCGGGACAGCTACTTCCTACGAGCAGTACTTC
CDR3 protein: CASSGTATSYEQYF

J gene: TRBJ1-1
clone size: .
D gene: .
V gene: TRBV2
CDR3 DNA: TGTGCCAGCGGGGAGGGACTTCGGAACACTGAAGCTTTCTTT
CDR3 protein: CASGEGLRNTEAFF

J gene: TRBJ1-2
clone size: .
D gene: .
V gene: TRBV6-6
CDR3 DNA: TGTGCCAGCAGTTACCCCCTTGTCGTAGACTACACCTTC
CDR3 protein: CASSYPLVVDYTF

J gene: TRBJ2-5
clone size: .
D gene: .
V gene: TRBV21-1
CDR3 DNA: TGTGCCAGCAGCAAATGTTCCCGGGGTACCGAGCAAAAAGAGACCCAGTACTTC
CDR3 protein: CASSKCSRGTEQKETQYF

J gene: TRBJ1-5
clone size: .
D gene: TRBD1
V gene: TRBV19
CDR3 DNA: TGTGCCAGTAGTATAGATCGGACAGGGCGCGGGCCCCAGCATTTT
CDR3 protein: CASSIDRTGRGPQHF

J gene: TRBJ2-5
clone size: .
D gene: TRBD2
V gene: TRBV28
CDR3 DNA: TGTGCCAGCAGTTTAGGCGGGGGGGCCCGGGAGACCCAGTACTTC
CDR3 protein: CASSLGGGARETQYF

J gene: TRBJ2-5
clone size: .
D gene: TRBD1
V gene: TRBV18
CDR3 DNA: TGTGCCAGCTCCCCTAGGACAGGGATGGAGACCCAGTACTTC
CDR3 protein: CASSPRTGMETQYF

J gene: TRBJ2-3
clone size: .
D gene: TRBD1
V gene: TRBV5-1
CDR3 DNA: TGCGCCAGCAGTTCGACAGGGGTCGGAACAGATACGCAGTATTTT
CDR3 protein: CASSSTGVGTDTQYF

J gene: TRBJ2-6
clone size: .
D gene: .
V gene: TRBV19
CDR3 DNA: TGTGCCAGTAACATAAGGAAGGTGAGCTCTGGGGCCAACGTCCTGACTTTC
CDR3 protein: CASNIRKVSSGANVLTF

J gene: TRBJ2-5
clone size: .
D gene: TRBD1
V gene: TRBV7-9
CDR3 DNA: TGTGCCAGCAGCCGCGGACAGGGCGCAGAGACCCAGTACTTC
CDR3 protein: CASSRGQGAETQYF

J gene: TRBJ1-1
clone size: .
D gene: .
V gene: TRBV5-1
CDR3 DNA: TGCGCCAGCAGCTTACAGGGACCCCCGAACACTGAAGCTTTCTTT
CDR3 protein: CASSLQGPPNTEAFF